What follows is one T cell receptor (beta chain) and its context. This record belongs to a study of CD8 T cells in Susac syndrome. A quantity of about 0.5 to 1 ug RNA underwent reverse transcription using random hexamers. TCRdb recomputed calls from the immunoSEQ multiplex PCR reads with MiXCR, one row per CDR3 protein. Among around 130,000 distinct CDR3 sequences listed, approximately 89% were seen once. V was clipped by 8 bases and J by 2 bases; unmatched bases: 5. The germline CDR1 and CDR2 sequences are WSHSY and SAAADI. The length of the CDR3 is 13 residues. The authors negatively isolated CD8+ and CD4+ T cells and FACS-enriched TEMRA cells.

The sample consisted of CD8+ T cells from PBMCs. The clonotype originates from a human donor with multiple sclerosis. This chain uses TRBV10-2 with TRBJ2-7; 8 positions match TRBD2. CDR3 residues: CASLPAGAYEQYF. Here the CDR3 DNA reads TGCGCCAGCTTACCAGCGGGAGCCTACGAGCAGTACTTC.